Listed below are T cell receptor beta chains from one sample, sequenced in a study of metastatic and nonmetastatic thyroid tumors. TCRdb used MiXCR to call clones anew from the PCR reads. The sample lists 25,000 to 40,000 clones, approximately 8% occurring once. Sequenced input: blood. These receptor sequences come from a female donor with papillary thyroid cancer or a benign thyroid nodule (not recorded which). Some clones in this sample may be carry-over from other donors' samples. Both conserved end residues are part of each CDR3. A D gene is named only where the DNA matches it firmly. Some rows have no size entry. The others give once, few or many, or a class for an expanded clone.

V gene: TRBV6-1
clone size: NA
D gene: NA
J gene: TRBJ1-1
CDR3 DNA: TGTGCCAGCACCAACCACGGGGGTACTGAAGCTTTCTTT
CDR3 protein: CASTNHGGTEAFF

V gene: TRBV29-1
clone size: few
D gene: NA
J gene: TRBJ1-1
CDR3 DNA: TGCAGCGTAGCTAACAGCGCCACTGAAGCTTTCTTT
CDR3 protein: CSVANSATEAFF

V gene: TRBV11-3
clone size: many
D gene: NA
J gene: TRBJ2-7
CDR3 DNA: TGTGCCAGCAGCTTATTTGTCAGGGCCTCGCCTCAGGGGACCTACGAGCAGTACTTC
CDR3 protein: CASSLFVRASPQGTYEQYF

V gene: TRBV9
clone size: many
D gene: TRBD1
J gene: TRBJ1-6
CDR3 DNA: TGTGCCAGCAGCGTAGCTGCAGGGGGTAATTCACCCCTCCACTTT
CDR3 protein: CASSVAAGGNSPLHF

V gene: TRBV6-6
clone size: many
D gene: TRBD1
J gene: TRBJ1-1
CDR3 DNA: TGTGCCAGCAGTTACCCGGGGACAGGATATCTGACTGAAGCTTTCTTT
CDR3 protein: CASSYPGTGYLTEAFF

V gene: TRBV4-1
clone size: few
D gene: TRBD1
J gene: TRBJ2-5
CDR3 DNA: TGCGCCAGCAGCCAAGATCCGGACAGGGGAGAGACCCAGTACTTC
CDR3 protein: CASSQDPDRGETQYF

V gene: TRBV3-1
clone size: many
D gene: TRBD1
J gene: TRBJ2-7
CDR3 DNA: TGTGCCAGCAGCCAAGAGGGGACAGCAGACGAGCAGTACTTC
CDR3 protein: CASSQEGTADEQYF

V gene: TRBV19
clone size: many
D gene: NA
J gene: TRBJ2-3
CDR3 DNA: TGTGCCAGTAGTATTGGGAGCACAGATACGCAGTATTTT
CDR3 protein: CASSIGSTDTQYF

V gene: TRBV19
clone size: many
D gene: NA
J gene: TRBJ2-5
CDR3 DNA: TGTGCCAGTAGCACAGGCTTACAAGAGACCCAGTACTTC
CDR3 protein: CASSTGLQETQYF

V gene: TRBV27
clone size: many
D gene: TRBD2
J gene: TRBJ2-7
CDR3 DNA: TGTGCCAGCAGTTCGGGACTAGCGGGGGCTCCCTACGAGCAGTACTTC
CDR3 protein: CASSSGLAGAPYEQYF

V gene: TRBV10-3
clone size: many
D gene: TRBD1
J gene: TRBJ2-1
CDR3 DNA: TGTGCCATCAAAGAACAGGGGAACAATGAGCAGTTCTTC
CDR3 protein: CAIKEQGNNEQFF

V gene: TRBV6-4
clone size: medium-sized
D gene: NA
J gene: TRBJ2-7
CDR3 DNA: NA
CDR3 protein: CASPSGRDNHEQYF

V gene: TRBV7-2
clone size: many
D gene: NA
J gene: TRBJ2-3
CDR3 DNA: TGTGCCAGCAGCTTAGGGGGAGGGGGGGATACGCAGTATTTT
CDR3 protein: CASSLGGGGDTQYF

V gene: TRBV29-1
clone size: many
D gene: NA
J gene: TRBJ2-3
CDR3 DNA: TGCAGCGCCGTTCGGGGGGCTGAAGATACGCAGTATTTT
CDR3 protein: CSAVRGAEDTQYF

V gene: TRBV30
clone size: many
D gene: NA
J gene: TRBJ2-3
CDR3 DNA: TGTGCCTGGAGCCGCGGGCGCACAGATACGCAGTATTTT
CDR3 protein: CAWSRGRTDTQYF

V gene: TRBV11-1
clone size: many
D gene: TRBD1
J gene: TRBJ2-7
CDR3 DNA: TGTGCCAGCAGCCCGGGACAGAGGCTTTACGAGCAGTACTTC
CDR3 protein: CASSPGQRLYEQYF